These 17 T cell receptor beta chains share one sample of origin, sequenced in a study of shared clonotypes between healthy human individuals. Measured with immunoSEQ multiplex PCR; TCRdb has only the in-frame clones, and not every one. This sample has about a million clones, with about 75% found just once. The material sequenced was memory CD4+ T cells sorted from blood. The subset was: CD45RA-negative fraction. The receptor source for this set is a man younger than 35 in good health.

The rearrangement links TRBV6-5 to TRBJ1-5; no clear D. This CDR3 comprises 15 residues. V lost 6 bases and J lost 1, with 13 bases in between. Looked up from germline, CDR1 is MNHEY and CDR2 is SVGAGI. DNA for the CDR3: TGTGCCAGCAGCCGATCGGGTGCGAGCAATCAGCCCCAGCATTTT. Translating gives CASSRSGASNQPQHF.

This clone turned up a few times. CDR3 DNA: TGTGCCAGCAGCTTAGAACAGGGTAAAGATGGCTACACCTTC. The encoded protein is CASSLEQGKDGYTF. J is TRBJ1-2 and V is TRBV7-6; D is possibly TRBD1 (6 bases). The CDR3 totals 14 residues. V was trimmed by 1 base and J by 6 bases, leaving 12 bases between them. Germline assignment: CDR1 SGHVS and CDR2 FNYEAQ.

The chain combines TRBV28 with TRBJ2-7, with 8 bases aligning to TRBD1. CDR3 length equals 13 residues. The germline gives CDR1 MDHEN, CDR2 SYDVKM. The junction had 5 bases not matched to a gene; V was cut back by 6 bases and J by 4 bases. The CDR3 loop reads CASRAGGRYEQYF. For the CDR3, the DNA is TGTGCCAGCAGAGCAGGGGGCAGGTACGAGCAGTACTTC. The full variable domain, completed using reference TRBV28 and TRBJ2-7, is DVKVTQSSRYLVKRTGEKVFLECVQDMDHENMFWYRQDPGLGLRLIYFSYDVKMKEKGDIPEGYSVSREKKERFSLILESASTNQTSMYLCASRAGGRYEQYFGPGTRLTVT.

This chain joins TRBV6-1 and TRBJ2-6, with D unresolved. The germline V and J ends were trimmed by 6 bases and 2 bases, with 11 bases remaining between them. Germline lookup yields CDR1 MNHNS and CDR2 SASEGT. CDR3 size: 15 residues. CDR3 bases: TGTGCCAGCAGGACCCTAGGAACTGGGGCCAACGTCCTGACTTTC. It encodes CASRTLGTGANVLTF.

V and J are TRBV2 and TRBJ1-5, with a weak D call TRBD1 (6 bases). This CDR3 is built from 14 residues. CDR1 is SNHLY and CDR2 is FYNNEI in the germline V gene. V gave up 1 base and J gave up 6 bases, with 10 bases separating them. This chain's CDR3 is CASSEVGTIQPQHF. As DNA, the CDR3 is TGTGCCAGCAGTGAAGTAGGGACAATTCAGCCCCAGCATTTT.

The chain links TRBV2 to TRBJ2-6; 7 bases fit TRBD2. Germline CDR1 SNHLY, CDR2 FYNNEI. CDR3 length: 16 amino acids. V was pared by 0 bases and J by 1 base, with 0 bases of the junction left unmatched. CDR3 loop: CASSEAGGSGANVLTF. As DNA, the CDR3 is TGTGCCAGCAGTGAAGCGGGAGGGTCTGGGGCCAACGTCCTGACTTTC.

The chain uses TRBV5-6 and TRBJ2-7; a weak D match, TRBD1 (6 bases). Germline CDR1 SGHDT, CDR2 YYEEEE. Trimming removed 0 bases from V and 9 bases from J, with 13 bases in between. The CDR3 sequence is 13 residues long. This CDR3 is CASSLARLGGQYF. CDR3 bases: TGTGCCAGCAGCTTGGCCCGGCTAGGGGGGCAGTACTTC.

This chain joins TRBV11-2 and TRBJ1-1; D is unresolved. This CDR3 comprises 14 residues. V lost 5 bases, J lost 0 bases, and 10 bases lay in between. Germline CDR1 and CDR2: SGHAT and FQNNGV. The CDR3: CASSPGPLNTEAFF. The CDR3 coding sequence is TGTGCCAGCAGCCCCGGGCCACTGAACACTGAAGCTTTCTTT.

This chain uses TRBV7-2 with TRBJ1-2; D gene unclear. Trimming pared 0 bases from V and 4 bases from J, leaving 9 bases between. This CDR3 comprises 14 residues. Germline values: CDR1 SGHTA, CDR2 FQGNSA. The CDR3 loop reads CASSLAAGPYGYTF. CDR3 in DNA: TGTGCCAGCAGCTTAGCTGCAGGTCCCTATGGCTACACCTTC.

This clone is a singleton in its sample. Given a much more abundant clone one base away, this may be a read error. Other nucleotide sequences in the sample specify the same CDR3. The V and J genes are TRBV7-8 and TRBJ1-1, with D tentatively TRBD1 (5 bases). Germline loops: CDR1 SGHVS, CDR2 FQNEAQ. The CDR3 totals 13 residues. Deletions cut 0 bases from V and 4 bases from J, with 6 bases between. The CDR3 DNA is TGTGCCAGCAGCTTAGCAGGGGTCACTGAAGCTTTCTTT. Amino acid sequence: CASSLAGVTEAFF.

This chain uses TRBV14 with TRBJ1-1, with 9 bases matching TRBD1. The trim removed 4 bases at V and 6 bases at J, leaving 3 bases unmatched. The CDR3 runs to 13 residues. Germline CDR1 and CDR2: SGHDN and FVKESK. CDR3 residues: CASSRDRAAEAFF. DNA for the CDR3: TGTGCCAGCAGCCGGGACAGGGCGGCTGAAGCTTTCTTT. Complete variable domain (other parts from reference TRBV14 and TRBJ1-1): EAGVTQFPSHSVIEKGQTVTLRCDPISGHDNLYWYRRVMGKEIKFLLHFVKESKQDESGMPNNRFLAERTGGTYSTLKVQPAELEDSGVYFCASSRDRAAEAFFGQGTRLTVV.

The chain employs TRBV11-3 and TRBJ2-3; perhaps TRBD1 as D (6 bases). V lost 4 bases and J 2 bases, leaving 10 bases between the germline ends. This CDR3 has 14 residues. Germline CDR1 reads SGHNT; CDR2 reads YENEEA. DNA of the CDR3: TGTGCCAGCAGCTCACAGGGTGCCACAGATACGCAGTATTTT. It codes for CASSSQGATDTQYF.

Remarks on this clone: Other DNA sequences from this sample encode an identical CDR3 as well. V and J are TRBV29-1 and TRBJ2-5; possible D gene TRBD2, 5 bases. This CDR3 region has 11 residues. The V end lost 4 bases, the J end lost 2 bases, and 5 bases lay between the germline ends. CDR1 and CDR2 (germline): SQVTM, ANQGSEA. Here the CDR3 DNA reads TGCAGCGTTGGGACTCAAGAGACCCAGTACTTC. Translation gives CSVGTQETQYF. Supplemented by reference TRBV29-1 and TRBJ2-5, the full variable domain reads SAVISQKPSRDICQRGTSLTIQCQVDSQVTMMFWYRQQPGQSLTLIATANQGSEATYESGFVIDKFPISRPNLTFSTLTVSNMSPEDSSIYLCSVGTQETQYFGPGTRLLVL.

This sequence joins TRBV5-6 and TRBJ1-1; D gene unclear. Germline V gives CDR1 SGHDT, CDR2 YYEEEE. The CDR3 runs 15 residues. The V end was cut by 0 bases, the J end by 5 bases, with 14 bases between. CDR3 in DNA: TGTGCCAGCAGCTTGGATCCCGGAGGGAGTACTGAAGCTTTCTTT. It is translated as CASSLDPGGSTEAFF. The full variable domain, completed using reference TRBV5-6 and TRBJ1-1, is DAGVTQSPTHLIKTRGQQVTLRCSPKSGHDTVSWYQQALGQGPQFIFQYYEEEERQRGNFPDRFSGHQFPNYSSELNVNALLLGDSALYLCASSLDPGGSTEAFFGQGTRLTVV.

This clone was recorded a few times. The chain couples TRBV9 to TRBJ2-3; TRBD2 matches 7 bases. Germline CDR1 SGDLS, CDR2 YYNGEE. This CDR3 has 14 residues. J lost 3 bases, V lost 0 bases, and 1 base had no gene match. CDR3 region: CASSVDGGTDTQYF. CDR3 coding DNA: TGTGCCAGCAGCGTAGACGGGGGGACAGATACGCAGTATTTT.

This chain links TRBV6-5 with TRBJ1-4; D might be TRBD1 (5 bases). This CDR3 is 14 amino acids long. V was clipped by 5 bases and J by 4 bases, with 11 bases between them. Germline CDR1 reads MNHEY; CDR2 reads SVGAGI. CDR3 in DNA: TGTGCCAGCAGTCTGGGACTCAGTAATGAAAAACTGTTTTTT. It is translated as CASSLGLSNEKLFF.

V and J are TRBV6-1 and TRBJ2-3; 9 positions match TRBD2. This CDR3 is built from 15 residues. Germline loops: CDR1 MNHNS, CDR2 SASEGT. J lost 8 bases, V lost 1 base, and 7 bases had no gene match. The CDR3 DNA follows: TGTGCCAGCAGTGAAGTGGTAGCGGGAGCGGGTACGCAGTATTTT. It encodes CASSEVVAGAGTQYF.